This T cell receptor (beta chain) was documented in a study of blood T cell repertoires in COVID-19. In the study overall: From T cells, B-cell-depleted T cells, or PBMCs came the material, which was cDNA or gDNA.

Germline CDR1 reads LNHDA; CDR2 reads SQIVND (reference sequence). Germline trimming cut 6 bases from V and 3 bases from J; bases unmatched to any gene: 8. The CDR3 spans 16 residues. Original data processing: Amplifying reference gene primers gave estimates of nucleated cell counts. Only in-frame clones appear in the TCRdb table, and some are missing; sequencing was by immunoSEQ multiplex PCR. V and J calls and clone size come straight from that table; D and trimming were deduced from the DNA. The sample has about 150,000 clones, 80% seen once. This TCR derives from a man in his 60s with acute or convalescent COVID-19. The chain carries TRBV19 and TRBJ2-3; TRBD1 matches 11 bases. Source material: peripheral blood. CDR3 in DNA: TGTGCCAGTAGCCAAGGGACAGGGGGAAATACAGATACGCAGTATTTT. As protein: CASSQGTGGNTDTQYF.